The next 8 T cell receptor beta chains were all read from a single sample in a study of shared T cell receptors in the human thymus. Repertoires were generated with immunoSEQ multiplex PCR, while TCRdb's copy carries only in-frame clones and drops some. Of 700,000 or so clones in the sample, over 75% are singletons; the top ten hold 0.0095% to 0.011%. The data were also submitted as part of a second study, on human thymus T cells.

Sequenced input: thymocytes. Receptor source: a girl less than two years old with a congenital heart defect.

J is TRBJ1-3 and V is TRBV5-1; tentatively, D is TRBD1 (5 bases). V was pared by 4 bases and J by 0 bases, with 14 bases between. The CDR3 is 16 residues long. CDR1 and CDR2 (germline): SGHRS, YFSETQ. CDR3 sequence (DNA): TGCGCCAGCAGCAGCGGGGGTGAATACTCTGGAAACACCATATATTTT. It is translated as CASSSGGEYSGNTIYF.

In this sample, this clone turned up a few times. The chain has TRBV29-1 and TRBJ2-3; TRBD2 matches at 13 bases. V was clipped by 6 bases and J by 5 bases; unmatched bases: 2. Germline V gene lookup returns CDR1 SQVTM and CDR2 ANQGSEA. The CDR3 extends over 13 amino acids. The CDR3 DNA sequence: TGCAGCGTCCGACTAGCGGGGGGAGATACGCAGTATTTT. It codes for CSVRLAGGDTQYF.

V usage is TRBV28 and J usage is TRBJ1-1; D might be TRBD1 (5 bases). Per germline, CDR1 MDHEN and CDR2 SYDVKM. Trimming took off 3 bases at V and 3 bases at J, with 20 bases between the two ends. The length of the CDR3 is 17 residues. The CDR3 region is CASSFCGGGGEDTEAFF. Written as DNA, the CDR3 is TGTGCCAGCAGTTTTTGTGGGGGGGGAGGGGAGGACACTGAAGCTTTCTTT.

This rearrangement joins TRBV27 to TRBJ2-7; TRBD1 agrees at 7 bases. Per germline, CDR1 MNHEY and CDR2 SMNVEV (reference sequence). The V segment lost 5 bases and the J segment 2 bases; nucleotides outside the gene matches: 9. CDR3 length equals 15 residues. The CDR3 loop is CASSPLTGTAYEQYF. In nucleotides, the CDR3 is TGTGCCAGCAGTCCACTAACCGGGACAGCCTACGAGCAGTACTTC.

This sequence joins TRBV15 and TRBJ1-2; D may be TRBD1 (5 bases). V was shortened by 4 bases and J by 0 bases, with 21 bases between the two germline ends. Germline-derived CDR1 and CDR2 are LNHNV and YYDKDF (reference sequence). This CDR3 region has 18 residues. The CDR3: CATSTLIPGLLTNYGYTF. As DNA, the CDR3 is TGTGCCACCAGCACCCTCATCCCGGGACTTCTAACTAACTATGGCTACACCTTC.

V and J are TRBV19 and TRBJ1-4; a weak D match, TRBD1 (5 bases). This CDR3 region has 15 residues. Looked up from germline, CDR1 is LNHDA and CDR2 is SQIVND (reference sequence). Trimming removed 5 bases at V and 7 bases at J, with 17 bases between. The CDR3 protein is CASSPPDSWGEKLFF. CDR3 in DNA: TGTGCCAGTAGTCCTCCCGACAGCTGGGGTGAAAAACTGTTTTTT.

V usage is TRBV28 and J usage is TRBJ2-1, with 9 positions matching TRBD2. The CDR3 has 15 residues. The junction had 7 bases not matched to a gene; V was cut back by 2 bases and J by 8 bases. Germline CDR1 reads MDHEN; CDR2 reads SYDVKM. For the CDR3, the DNA is TGTGCCAGCAGTTTAGGGCGGGGGGGCTTCGATGAGCAGTTCTTC. Its protein is CASSLGRGGFDEQFF.

J is TRBJ2-5 and V is TRBV6-5; TRBD2 agrees at 12 bases. V shed 5 bases, J shed 5 bases, and the junction held 6 bases outside the gene matches. The V gene's germline CDR1 is MNHEY and CDR2 SVGAGI. CDR3 length: 15 residues. The chain's CDR3 is CASSPSGGAGETQYF. The CDR3 nucleotides read TGTGCCAGCAGTCCTAGCGGGGGGGCTGGGGAGACCCAGTACTTC.